Each of the 18 T cell receptor beta chains below was sequenced from the same sample in a study of T-cell memory formation after mild COVID-19. TCRdb re-derived calls from the 5' RACE reads in MiXCR, one entry per CDR3 protein. The repertoire holds 270,000 or so distinct CDR3 sequences, with roughly 18% as singletons. The sequenced sample was PBMCs or a T cell subset sorted from them (not recorded which). Source of these receptors: a man younger than 30 who had mild COVID-19 (a few samples of this study predate the infection). Cell type and time point are not known.

The V gene is TRBV20-1, the J gene TRBJ2-2, with a tentative D call TRBD1 (6 bases). V was trimmed by 5 bases and J by 5 bases, leaving 12 bases between them. Germline CDR1 reads DFQATT; CDR2 reads SNEGSKA (reference sequence). The length of the CDR3 is 13 residues. The CDR3 DNA reads TGCAGTGCTGGGACACCAGTTACCGGGGAGCTGTTTTTT. It codes for CSAGTPVTGELFF.

Many counts were recorded for this clonotype. The chain uses TRBV4-1 and TRBJ2-5; 12 bases line up with TRBD2. This CDR3 is 19 amino acids long. Germline V gene sequence: CDR1 MGHRA, CDR2 YSYEKL. The V segment lost 1 base and the J segment 1 base; nucleotides outside the gene matches: 10. The CDR3 DNA reads as TGCGCCAGCAGCCAAGTTTATCTAGCGGGGGGGCCTTCCCAAGAGACCCAGTACTTC. This translates into CASSQVYLAGGPSQETQYF.

This clonotype turned up a few times. The chain carries TRBV5-6 and TRBJ1-2; 8 bases line up with TRBD1. After removal of 0 bases from V and 6 bases from J, the junction contained 16 bases not matched to a gene. Germline values: CDR1 SGHDT, CDR2 YYEEEE. This CDR3 is built from 18 residues. CDR3 DNA: TGTGCCAGCAGCTTGGTCCTGTTCGGTGGGACAGGCCCGGATGGCTACACCTTC. Its translation is CASSLVLFGGTGPDGYTF.

V and J are TRBV5-6 and TRBJ1-3; D not certain. Trimming took 2 bases from V and 0 from J, leaving 6 bases between them. There are 14 residues in the CDR3. Per the germline V gene, CDR1 is SGHDT and CDR2 is YYEEEE. The CDR3 DNA is TGTGCCAGCAGCTTCGGTTACTCTGGAAACACCATATATTTT. Its translation: CASSFGYSGNTIYF.

This clonotype was detected only a few times. J is TRBJ2-3 and V is TRBV5-1; 11 bases line up with TRBD2. The CDR3 sequence is 15 residues long. Per the germline V gene, CDR1 is SGHRS and CDR2 is YFSETQ. J lost 4 bases, V lost 4 bases, and 5 bases had no gene match. The CDR3 sequence is CASSQRLAGSDTQYF. The CDR3 DNA follows: TGCGCCAGCAGCCAGAGACTAGCGGGGTCAGATACGCAGTATTTT.

The chain combines TRBV19 with TRBJ2-5; 7 bases are shared with TRBD2. Germline V gives CDR1 LNHDA, CDR2 SQIVND (reference sequence). The CDR3 spans 13 residues. The V segment lost 7 bases and the J segment 3 bases; nucleotides outside the gene matches: 5. The CDR3 is CASTPGTKETQYF. As DNA, the CDR3 is TGTGCCAGTACCCCCGGGACTAAAGAGACCCAGTACTTC.

This sequence joins TRBV7-9 and TRBJ1-2, with 7 bases lining up with TRBD1. Trimming at V came to 3 bases and at J to 4 bases, leaving 8 bases not matched to a gene. The CDR3 covers 15 residues. Germline lookup yields CDR1 SEHNR and CDR2 FQNEAQ (reference sequence). CDR3 sequence reads: CASSFRDRNSYGYTF. CDR3 coding DNA: TGTGCCAGCAGCTTCCGGGACAGAAACTCCTATGGCTACACCTTC.

This clonotype was detected a few times. The chain carries TRBV4-2 and TRBJ2-3; 9 bases align to TRBD2. Germline-derived CDR1 and CDR2 are LGHNA and YNFKEQ. CDR3 size: 15 residues. V dropped 5 bases and J dropped 1; count of bases not matched to a gene: 4. This chain's CDR3 is CASSLRGGGTDTQYF. The CDR3 DNA reads TGTGCCAGCAGCTTGCGGGGGGGCGGCACAGATACGCAGTATTTT.

The chain has TRBV20-1 and TRBJ2-7, with D unresolved. Germline lookup yields CDR1 DFQATT and CDR2 SNEGSKA (reference sequence). There are 13 residues in the CDR3. With 0 bases removed from V and 7 bases from J, the gap between germline ends came to 13 bases. CDR3 sequence (DNA): TGCAGTGCTAGAGAGGTTTTTAATGGGGAGCAGTACTTC. This codes for CSAREVFNGEQYF.

The chain has TRBV7-9 and TRBJ2-1; 7 bases are a match to TRBD1. CDR1 SEHNR and CDR2 FQNEAQ come from the germline V gene (reference sequence). The CDR3 has 12 amino acids. The ends lost 5 bases at V and 10 bases at J; junction bases unmatched: 5. DNA for the CDR3: TGTGCCAGCAGCCCTGGGACAGAAGAGCAGTTCTTC. This codes for CASSPGTEEQFF.

This chain uses TRBV5-1 with TRBJ1-1, with D possibly TRBD1 on 5 matching bases. The germline CDR1 and CDR2 sequences are SGHRS and YFSETQ. The CDR3 has 15 residues. With 7 bases removed from V and 2 bases from J, the gap between germline ends came to 18 bases. CDR3 loop: CASSRAGRVNTEAFF. The CDR3 DNA reads as TGCGCCAGCTCCCGGGCGGGACGTGTAAACACTGAAGCTTTCTTT.

This clonotype was observed at least ten times. This CDR3 is CASSQRGASLDTQYF. Here the CDR3 DNA reads TGTGCCAGCAGTCAGCGGGGGGCCTCACTGGATACGCAGTATTTT. This rearrangement joins TRBV2 to TRBJ2-3, with 9 bases lining up with TRBD2. The germline gives CDR1 SNHLY, CDR2 FYNNEI. Trimming removed 5 bases from V and 6 bases from J; junction bases left unmatched: 9. The CDR3 has 15 residues. Combining the CDR3 with reference TRBV2 and TRBJ2-3 gives the whole variable domain EPEVTQTPSHQVTQMGQEVILRCVPISNHLYFYWYRQILGQKVEFLVSFYNNEISEKSEIFDDQFSVERPDGSNFTLKIRSTKLEDSAMYFCASSQRGASLDTQYFGPGTRLTVL.

This clonotype came up a few times. The chain combines TRBV20-1 with TRBJ2-5; TRBD2 matches at 13 bases. This CDR3 spans 15 amino acids. V shed 5 bases and J 5 bases; nucleotides not matched to a gene: 8. Germline CDR1 reads DFQATT; CDR2 reads SNEGSKA (reference sequence). Here the CDR3 reads CSALTSGGVFETQYF. CDR3 in DNA: TGCAGTGCTCTCACTAGCGGGGGGGTCTTTGAGACCCAGTACTTC.

This clonotype has a count of ten or more. CDR3 nucleotides: TGTGCCAGCAGCCAAGATACACGGACTGAGCAGTTCTTC. Amino acid sequence: CASSQDTRTEQFF. V is TRBV3-1 and J is TRBJ2-1; D call uncertain. The CDR3 is made up of 13 amino acids. Germline V gene data show CDR1 as LGHDT and CDR2 as YNNKEL (reference sequence). V lost 0 bases, J lost 9 bases, and 9 bases lay in between.

The chain uses TRBV19 and TRBJ1-5; TRBD1 matches 10 bases. The CDR3 is 14 amino acids. Trimming at V came to 3 bases and at J to 7 bases, leaving 3 bases not matched to a gene. Germline CDR1 and CDR2: LNHDA and SQIVND (reference sequence). The CDR3 DNA sequence: TGTGCCAGTAGTATTGACAGGGGGCGACAGCCCCAGCATTTT. Its translation: CASSIDRGRQPQHF.

This chain links TRBV5-1 with TRBJ2-3; D is perhaps TRBD1 (6 bases). The CDR3 has 13 residues. Trimming stripped 4 bases from V and 6 bases from J, with 12 bases between. The germline gives CDR1 SGHRS, CDR2 YFSETQ. CDR3 region: CASSQTGQDTQYF. The CDR3 bases are TGCGCCAGCAGCCAAACAGGGCAGGATACGCAGTATTTT.

The V call is TRBV2, the J call TRBJ1-1; D is uncertain. Looked up from germline, CDR1 is SNHLY and CDR2 is FYNNEI. V was clipped by 6 bases and J by 10 bases, with 15 bases between them. The CDR3 extends over 12 amino acids. CDR3 coding DNA: TGTGCCAGCAGCTCTAGCCAAGAGACAGCTTTCTTT. Translation gives CASSSSQETAFF.

CDR3 residues: CASSRQVQRDIQYF. The DNA for the CDR3 is TGTGCCAGCAGCAGGCAGGTGCAGCGGGACATTCAGTACTTC. This chain links TRBV7-2 with TRBJ2-4; a possible D gene is TRBD2 (6 bases). V lost 5 bases to trimming and J lost 8 bases, with 16 bases between them. This CDR3 contains 14 residues. Germline V gene lookup returns CDR1 SGHTA and CDR2 FQGNSA.